Listed below are T cell receptor beta chains from one sample, sequenced in a study of blood T cells in healthy people across ages. TCRdb re-derived calls from the 5' RACE reads in MiXCR, one entry per CDR3 protein. The sample records about 400,000 distinct CDR3 sequences, 50% to 60% being singletons. Sequencing was performed on blood. All receptors come from a man aged 55-75 years in good health. Both conserved end residues are part of each CDR3. D genes are given only for firm matches. Some rows mark clone size as missing; the rest say once, few, many or name a class of expanded clone.

D,J,size,V,DNA,CDR3
.,TRBJ2-7,.,TRBV6-1,TGTGCCAGCAGTGATCAGGGCATTGCCTACGAGCAGTACTTC,CASSDQGIAYEQYF
.,TRBJ2-6,.,TRBV29-1,TGCAGCGCCAATAGTGGGCCTGGGGCCAACGTCCTGACTTTC,CSANSGPGANVLTF
.,TRBJ1-4,few,TRBV7-2,TGTGCCAGCAGCTTAAGAACAGGAGAAGGAACTAATGAAAAACTGTTTTTT,CASSLRTGEGTNEKLFF
.,TRBJ2-7,.,TRBV29-1,TGCAGCGTTGCAACTACTAGTCTGTACGAGCAGTACTTC,CSVATTSLYEQYF
.,TRBJ2-7,.,TRBV9,TGTGCCAGCAGCCCGGGAAATGAGCAGTACTTC,CASSPGNEQYF
.,TRBJ2-7,.,TRBV20-1,TGCAGTGCCGGCCTGAGGGGGGAGGACGAGCAGTACTTC,CSAGLRGEDEQYF
.,TRBJ2-2,.,TRBV20-1,TGCAGTGCTCCCAAGTCCGCGAACACCGGGGAGCTGTTTTTT,CSAPKSANTGELFF
.,TRBJ2-3,.,TRBV20-1,TGCAGTGCTAGCCTCCGGGAAGATACGCAGTATTTT,CSASLREDTQYF
TRBD1,TRBJ1-1,.,TRBV11-2,TGTGCCAGCAGCCGCCGGACAGGCCTTCAGAACACTGAAGCTTTCTTT,CASSRRTGLQNTEAFF
.,TRBJ2-5,.,TRBV5-4,TGTGCCAGCAGCTTGGCGCCCGGGGTCATCCAAGAGACCCAGTACTTC,CASSLAPGVIQETQYF
.,TRBJ2-5,.,TRBV20-1,TGCAGTGCAACGGGCTACCAAGAGACCCAGTACTTC,CSATGYQETQYF
.,TRBJ1-1,.,TRBV6-1,TGTGCCAGCAGTATGGGGGGTAGGCGCGGCGACACTGAAGCTTTCTTT,CASSMGGRRGDTEAFF
.,TRBJ1-1,.,TRBV21-1,TGTGCCGGCAGGCTACTAAGGGCAGGGAGCACTATAGCTTTCTTT,CAGRLLRAGSTIAFF
.,TRBJ2-3,once,TRBV2,TGTGCCAGCAGTTCCCCTTCTAGCCCCTCCACAGATACGCAGTATTTT,CASSSPSSPSTDTQYF
.,TRBJ1-2,once,TRBV10-3,TGTGCCATCAGCGAGTTCGGAATCAGCATAAACTATGGCTACACCTTC,CAISEFGISINYGYTF
.,TRBJ2-1,few,TRBV20-1,TGCAGTGCTAGATCCTTAAGATACAATGAGCAGTTCTTC,CSARSLRYNEQFF
TRBD2,TRBJ2-4,.,TRBV20-1,TGCAGTGCCCCCCTGGTGGGCCTAGCGGGGAGAGGGCAAAACATTCAGTACTTC,CSAPLVGLAGRGQNIQYF
.,TRBJ2-5,.,TRBV20-1,TGCAGTGCTAGTGGATTGGGGTCACAAGAGACCCAGTACTTC,CSASGLGSQETQYF
TRBD1,TRBJ1-2,many,TRBV28,TGTGCCAGCAGTTTTGGACAGGGGAGATCCTTTGGCTACACCTTC,CASSFGQGRSFGYTF
.,TRBJ2-3,.,TRBV6-6,TGTGCCAGCAGCCATCTGTGGGATACGCAGTATTTT,CASSHLWDTQYF
TRBD2,TRBJ2-1,.,TRBV13,TGTGCCAGCAGCCCAAAACTAGCGGGACTCTACAATGAGCAGTTCTTC,CASSPKLAGLYNEQFF
.,TRBJ2-5,many,TRBV20-1,TGCAGTGCTAGAGATCAAGAGACGATCCAAGAGACCCAGTACTTC,CSARDQETIQETQYF
.,TRBJ2-2,.,TRBV20-1,TGCAGTGCTCAGGGTCCCGGGGAGCTGTTTTTT,CSAQGPGELFF
.,TRBJ2-7,many,TRBV2,TGTGCCAGCAGCCTCAGGCTCTCCACCTACGAGCAGTACTTC,CASSLRLSTYEQYF
TRBD2,TRBJ2-1,few,TRBV6-2/TRBV6-3,TGTGCCAGCAGTTATGCTCGTCGGACTAGCGGGATGGGGAATGAGCAGTTCTTC,CASSYARRTSGMGNEQFF
TRBD2,TRBJ2-1,many,TRBV28,TGTGCCAGCAGTTTATGGGGACTAGCGGGAGGTGGTGAGCAGTTCTTC,CASSLWGLAGGGEQFF
TRBD2,TRBJ2-3,few,TRBV10-3,TGTGCCTCCCAACCGCGGGAGGGCCGAGATACGCAGTATTTT,CASQPREGRDTQYF
.,TRBJ2-7,few,TRBV27,TGTGCCAGCAACCCCAGCGGATCTGGAGGGCGAGAGCAGTACTTC,CASNPSGSGGREQYF
.,TRBJ1-2,few,TRBV3-1,TGTGCCAGCAGCTTTAATAACTATGGCTACACCTTC,CASSFNNYGYTF
TRBD2,TRBJ2-3,once,TRBV7-2,TGTGCCGGCAGAATAGGCCAGCGGGGGTTGGAAGATACGCAGTATTTT,CAGRIGQRGLEDTQYF
TRBD2,TRBJ2-1,.,TRBV20-1,TGCAGTGCCGTGGGTGCGGGGGGATATGAGCAGTTCTTC,CSAVGAGGYEQFF
TRBD1,TRBJ2-7,few,TRBV7-2,TGTGCCAGCAGCTTAATACGGGACAGGGGGTACAATGAGCAGTACTTC,CASSLIRDRGYNEQYF
TRBD2,TRBJ2-2,.,TRBV20-1,TGCAGTGCTACGGGACTAGCGGGGCGACGTGGCGGTGAGCTGTTTTTT,CSATGLAGRRGGELFF
TRBD1,TRBJ2-1,.,TRBV6-2/TRBV6-3,TGTGCCAGCAGCTTGGACAGGGTCGCGCAGTTCTTC,CASSLDRVAQFF
.,TRBJ1-5,.,TRBV27,TGTGCCAGCAGTTTATACACGCCGACGGGCAATCAGCCCCAGCATTTT,CASSLYTPTGNQPQHF
TRBD2,TRBJ2-3,few,TRBV20-1,TGCAGTGCACCGGGTTCTAGCGGGAGTAGGGATACGCAGTATTTT,CSAPGSSGSRDTQYF
.,TRBJ1-4,.,TRBV20-1,TGCAGTGCTAGAGACGGGGAAAAACTGTTTTTT,CSARDGEKLFF
.,TRBJ2-1,.,TRBV3-1,TGTGCCAGCAGCCAACGAGGTAGCTCGAGCTCCTACAATGAGCAGTTCTTT,CASSQRGSSSSYNEQFF
.,TRBJ2-7,.,TRBV12-3/TRBV12-4,TGTGCCAGCAAAATCGGCTACGAGCAGTACTTC,CASKIGYEQYF
.,TRBJ2-4,few,TRBV29-1,TGCAGCGTTGAAGGCCACAGGGAGGCGGAAAACATTCAGTACTTC,CSVEGHREAENIQYF
.,TRBJ2-1,few,TRBV6-5,TGTGCCAGCAGTCGCGAAGGTGGGAGGCACAATGAGCAGTTCTTC,CASSREGGRHNEQFF
TRBD2,TRBJ2-7,once,TRBV20-1,TGCAGTGCTAGAGATGGGCGGGGGGGTTCCTACGAGCAGTACTTC,CSARDGRGGSYEQYF
.,TRBJ1-1,once,TRBV4-1,TGCGCCAGCAGCCAAGTGGATGGGTCTCACACTGAAGCTTTCTTT,CASSQVDGSHTEAFF
TRBD1,TRBJ2-7,once,TRBV5-4,TGTGCCAGCAGCCATGGACAGGGGGGGGCCTACGAGCAGTACTTC,CASSHGQGGAYEQYF
.,TRBJ1-1,few,TRBV27,TGTGCCAGCAGTTTAAGGGAGGGGATGACTGAAGCTTTCTTT,CASSLREGMTEAFF
.,TRBJ2-4,.,TRBV28,TGTGCCAGCAGTTCTGGACTCAAGCAGTACTTC,CASSSGLKQYF
TRBD1,TRBJ2-7,.,TRBV7-2,TGTGCCAGCAGCCCCACAGGGGGCCCTCGCTCCTACGAGCAGTACTTC,CASSPTGGPRSYEQYF
.,TRBJ1-2,many,TRBV2,TGTGCCAGCAGTGGGGGTGGCTACACCTTC,CASSGGGYTF
.,TRBJ2-7,few,TRBV20-1,TGCAGTGTATACCGGGAACCCCCGCAATACGAGCAGTACTTC,CSVYREPPQYEQYF
.,TRBJ1-2,.,TRBV18,TGTGCCAGCTCACCACCGACGGGGAATAACTATGGCTACACCTTC,CASSPPTGNNYGYTF
.,TRBJ2-3,few,TRBV5-1,TGCGCCAGCAGACGCCAGGGGTATCAAGATACGCAGTATTTT,CASRRQGYQDTQYF
TRBD1,TRBJ2-1,.,TRBV20-1,TGCAGTGCTAGCCGGGACAGGGTGAACAATGAGCAGTTCTTC,CSASRDRVNNEQFF
TRBD1,TRBJ2-2,.,TRBV11-3,TGTGCCAGCAGCGCCCGACAGGGCGCGGCCGGGGAGCTGTTTTTT,CASSARQGAAGELFF
.,TRBJ2-6,many,TRBV12-3/TRBV12-4,TGTGCCAGCAGTAGGGTCCCCGGGGCCAACGTCCTGACTTTC,CASSRVPGANVLTF
TRBD1,TRBJ2-7,.,TRBV5-6,TGTGCCAGCAGCTTCCCGGGACAGACCTACGAGCAGTACTTC,CASSFPGQTYEQYF
TRBD2,TRBJ2-3,.,TRBV12-3/TRBV12-4,TGTGCCAGCAGTTTAGCGCGGGGGGTCACAGATACGCAGTATTTT,CASSLARGVTDTQYF
.,TRBJ2-5,.,TRBV24-1,TGTGCCACCAGTGAGGCAGCACAAGAGACCCAGTACTTC,CATSEAAQETQYF